This T cell receptor beta chain comes out of a study of regulatory T cells in long-lasting Graves disease. Findings and limits, study-wide: Analysis covered peripheral blood alone, not thyroid tissue. Accuracy could have been hurt by small sample size.

CDR3 size: 14 residues. The ends were cut back, 4 bases at V and 0 bases at J, with 9 bases in the middle. Germline assignment: CDR1 LNHNV and CDR2 YYDKDF (reference sequence). The TCR beta library used iRepertoire HTBI primers with Arm-PCR amplification of CDR3. TCRdb used MiXCR to reprocess the multiplex PCR reads, holding one entry per CDR3 protein. The sample lists 310,000 or so distinct CDR3 sequences, more than 20% seen once, with around 50% in the top ten. Time point defined: persistent/refractory GD, antithyroid drugs over 5 years with positive TRAb. Extracted PBMC RNA gave rise to the TCR library. Diagnosis followed American Thyroid Association guidelines for Graves' disease. EDTA tubes held 8 to 10 milliliters of peripheral blood from each patient. This clonotype has ten or more counts. Antigen unknown.

The source was peripheral blood mononuclear cells (PBMCs), collected when the disease was refractory, from a patient treated with antithyroid drugs. This chain joins TRBV15 and TRBJ1-2; maybe TRBD1 (5 bases). This TCR came from a female donor with Graves disease. CDR3 in amino acids: CATSMDTANYGYTF. In DNA form, the CDR3 reads TGTGCCACCAGCATGGACACCGCTAACTATGGCTACACCTTC.